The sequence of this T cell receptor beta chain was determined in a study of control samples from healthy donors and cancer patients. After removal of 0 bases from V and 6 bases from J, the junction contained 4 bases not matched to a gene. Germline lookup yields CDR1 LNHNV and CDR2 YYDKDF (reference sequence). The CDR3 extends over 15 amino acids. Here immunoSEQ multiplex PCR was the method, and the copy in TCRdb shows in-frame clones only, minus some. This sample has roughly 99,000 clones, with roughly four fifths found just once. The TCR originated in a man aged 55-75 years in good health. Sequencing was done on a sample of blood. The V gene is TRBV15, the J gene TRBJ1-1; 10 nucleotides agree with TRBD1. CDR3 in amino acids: CATSREGQGFSEAFF. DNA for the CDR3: TGTGCCACCAGCAGAGAGGGACAGGGGTTCTCTGAAGCTTTCTTT.